This entry lists 16 T cell receptor beta chains sequenced from one sample in a study of T cell changes during pregnancy in multiple sclerosis (dated by TCRdb to about 2019). The library was prepared using the immunoSEQ multiplex PCR assay. The clones in this table, taken by TCRdb from immuneACCESS, are in-frame only. Not every clone is retained; where verified, under half of the shortfall comes from an unresolved V gene, and the cause of the rest is unknown. For this sample there are 56,000 or so clones; about nine tenths appear just once. The ten top clones hold roughly 2% of the sample. The sequenced sample was peripheral blood, obtained in the first trimester of pregnancy. The source of these receptors is a female donor in good health, enrolled as a control in a pregnancy study.

The chain employs TRBV5-1 and TRBJ2-1; 11 nucleotides align to TRBD2. The ends lost 7 bases at V and 1 base at J; junction bases unmatched: 4. Looked up from germline, CDR1 is SGHRS and CDR2 is YFSETQ. The CDR3 extends over 15 amino acids. CDR3 sequence reads: CASRLAGISYNEQFF. CDR3 DNA: TGCGCCAGCCGACTAGCGGGAATATCCTACAATGAGCAGTTCTTC.

The chain recombines TRBV6-5 with TRBJ1-2; a possible D gene is TRBD1 (6 bases). V was trimmed by 11 bases and J by 4 bases, leaving 11 bases between them. The germline V gene has CDR1 MNHEY and CDR2 SVGAGI. The CDR3 is 11 amino acids. The CDR3 spells CAAGGGYGYTF. In DNA form, the CDR3 reads TGTGCCGCGGGGGGCGGCTATGGCTACACCTTC.

This sequence joins TRBV5-4 and TRBJ2-6, with TRBD1 as a possible D gene (5 bases). With 3 bases removed from V and 0 bases from J, the gap between germline ends came to 10 bases. Germline CDR1 reads SGHNT; CDR2 reads YYREEE (reference sequence). The CDR3 is made up of 16 amino acids. The CDR3 is CASSWTPPSGANVLTF. CDR3 DNA: TGTGCCAGCAGCTGGACACCGCCCTCTGGGGCCAACGTCCTGACTTTC.

About this clone itself: In the same sample, other DNA sequences code for this CDR3. The gene calls are TRBV9 and TRBJ2-5; a weak D match, TRBD2 (6 bases). Germline V gene sequence: CDR1 SGDLS, CDR2 YYNGEE. The length of the CDR3 is 14 residues. Between the trimmed V and J ends, which lost 2 bases and 5 bases, there was a span of 13 bases. Written as DNA, the CDR3 is TGTGCCAGCAGCGTGGGGGGTGGCGGGGAGACCCAGTACTTC. It encodes CASSVGGGGETQYF.

This clone was seen just once. The CDR3 DNA sequence: TGTGCCAGCAGGCAACTAGCGGGAGCTTCCGAGCAGTACTTC. Translation: CASRQLAGASEQYF. The rearrangement joins TRBV2 to TRBJ2-7, with 11 bases aligning to TRBD2. The CDR3 length is 14 residues. Trimming cost V 6 bases and J 6 bases; bases outside gene matches: 7. Germline lookup yields CDR1 SNHLY and CDR2 FYNNEI.

The V and J genes are TRBV23-1 and TRBJ1-1, with unresolved D. TRBV23-1 counts as an open reading frame of uncertain function. With 3 bases removed from V and 6 bases from J, the gap between germline ends came to 8 bases. The length of the CDR3 is 12 residues. In nucleotides, the CDR3 is TGCGCCAGCAGTCACCCCGAGTCTGAAGCTTTCTTT. The encoded protein is CASSHPESEAFF.

Written as DNA, the CDR3 is TGTGCCAGCAGCCCTAACCCCCACCGGGGCACTGAAGCTTTCTTT. It codes for CASSPNPHRGTEAFF. The J gene is TRBJ1-1, the V gene TRBV27, with no clear D. Germline CDR1 and CDR2: MNHEY and SMNVEV (reference sequence). The CDR3 is 15 residues long. V lost 6 bases and J 4 bases, leaving 18 bases between the germline ends.

The rearrangement joins TRBV27 to TRBJ2-6; D is possibly TRBD1 (5 bases). Germline values: CDR1 MNHEY, CDR2 SMNVEV (reference sequence). V was pared by 6 bases and J by 0 bases, with 9 bases between. This CDR3 is 15 amino acids long. CDR3 residues: CASRPTGSGANVLTF. The CDR3 DNA is TGTGCCAGCAGACCTACAGGCTCTGGGGCCAACGTCCTGACTTTC.

The V call is TRBV7-8, the J call TRBJ1-5; D not certain. Looked up from germline, CDR1 is SGHVS and CDR2 is FQNEAQ. The V end lost 1 base, the J end lost 6 bases, and 7 bases lay between the germline ends. The CDR3 totals 13 residues. The CDR3 DNA reads TGTGCCAGCAGCTTAGTGTCTCTTCAGCCCCAGCATTTT. It translates to CASSLVSLQPQHF.

The genes are TRBV10-1 and TRBJ2-3; maybe TRBD1 (6 bases). The CDR3 has 12 amino acids. Trimming took 5 bases from V and 4 from J, leaving 7 bases between them. The germline CDR1 and CDR2 sequences are WNHNN and SYGVQD (reference sequence). The CDR3 sequence: CASSQGSDTQYF. The CDR3 DNA is TGCGCCAGCAGTCAGGGGTCAGATACGCAGTATTTT.

The V call is TRBV5-1, the J call TRBJ2-7, with 11 bases matching TRBD2. CDR1 SGHRS and CDR2 YFSETQ come from the germline V gene. This CDR3 is 15 amino acids long. Losses at the gene ends were 6 bases for V and 3 bases for J; bases not matched to a gene: 8. Here the CDR3 reads CASTPSGRKDYEQYF. The CDR3 region has the DNA TGCGCCAGCACCCCTAGCGGGAGGAAGGACTACGAGCAGTACTTC.

The chain is built from TRBV7-8 and TRBJ2-3, with 7 bases identical to TRBD2. Per the germline V gene, CDR1 is SGHVS and CDR2 is FQNEAQ. The CDR3 spans 16 residues. The J segment lost 4 bases and the V segment lost 5 bases, leaving 12 bases of the junction unmatched. The CDR3 DNA follows: TGTGCCAGCAGCCCCCAGCGGGACGGTGGGGCAGATACGCAGTATTTT. As protein: CASSPQRDGGADTQYF.

The V gene is TRBV29-1, the J gene TRBJ2-1, with D uncertain. CDR1 is SQVTM, CDR2 ANQGSEA, per germline. Between the trimmed V and J ends, which lost 0 bases and 5 bases, there was a span of 14 bases. The CDR3 extends over 15 amino acids. The CDR3 DNA is TGCAGCGTTGAAGATCCCAGTGTTCCAAACAATGAGCAGTTCTTC. Translated, it gives CSVEDPSVPNNEQFF.

Turning to this clone: This CDR3 is also generated by other DNA sequences in the sample. This chain joins TRBV9 and TRBJ1-2; 8 positions agree with TRBD1. The CDR3 has 14 amino acids. Germline V gene sequence: CDR1 SGDLS, CDR2 YYNGEE. The V segment lost 0 bases and the J segment 8 bases; nucleotides outside the gene matches: 6. CDR3 amino acids: CASSVGVTGDGYTF. The CDR3 nucleotides are TGTGCCAGCAGCGTAGGTGTGACAGGGGACGGCTACACCTTC.

The chain is built from TRBV19 and TRBJ2-7; possibly TRBD1 for D (5 bases). Germline CDR1 reads LNHDA; CDR2 reads SQIVND (reference sequence). Trimming left V 3 bases short and J 2 bases short, with 11 bases between. The CDR3 totals 14 residues. CDR3 loop: CASSIHRNPYEQYF. CDR3 bases: TGTGCCAGTAGTATCCACAGGAACCCCTACGAGCAGTACTTC.

The chain combines TRBV11-3 with TRBJ2-1; no clear D. This CDR3 spans 14 amino acids. The V gene lost 0 bases and the J gene lost 8 bases, with 11 bases spanning the gap. Germline CDR1 reads SGHNT; CDR2 reads YENEEA. The CDR3: CASSLDLGEHEQFF. CDR3 nucleotide sequence: TGTGCCAGCAGCTTAGATCTAGGCGAGCATGAGCAGTTCTTC. The complete variable domain, with remaining parts taken from reference TRBV11-3 and TRBJ2-1, reads EAGVVQSPRYKIIEKKQPVAFWCNPISGHNTLYWYLQNLGQGPELLIRYENEEAVDDSQLPKDRFSAERLKGVDSTLKIQPAELGDSAVYLCASSLDLGEHEQFFGPGTRLTVL.